This entry lists 19 T cell receptor beta chains sequenced from one sample in a study of neurological immune-mediated disorders. TCRdb re-analysed the 5' RACE reads in MiXCR, keeping a single row per CDR3 protein. The sample includes over 45,000 distinct CDR3 sequences, around 5.3% of them seen just once. The sample was CD4+ T cells from blood. The receptor source for this set is a woman younger than 30 with multiple sclerosis.

Points on this clonotype: This clone may be a read error of a much larger clone one base away. V gene TRBV18 combines with J gene TRBJ1-3, with D possibly being TRBD1 (6 bases). This CDR3 is built from 15 residues. Germline V gene sequence: CDR1 KGHSH, CDR2 LQKENI. Trimming took 3 bases from V and 2 from J, leaving 11 bases between them. This CDR3 reads CASSPQGITGNTIYF. Here the CDR3 DNA reads TGTGCCAGCTCACCCCAGGGGATCACTGGAAACACCATATATTTT.

This clonotype was recorded at least ten times. The chain couples TRBV20-1 to TRBJ1-1, with 8 bases fitting TRBD1. Germline CDR1 and CDR2: DFQATT and SNEGSKA (reference sequence). The CDR3 has 12 amino acids. V lost 3 bases to trimming and J lost 11 bases; unmatched junction nucleotides: 8. The CDR3 DNA is TGCAGTGCTAGGGGGACAGGTTTTTTGGCTTTCTTT. It specifies CSARGTGFLAFF.

In this sample, this clonotype turned up many times. V usage is TRBV7-2 and J usage is TRBJ2-1; 10 bases agree with TRBD2. J lost 7 bases, V lost 0 bases, and 9 bases had no gene match. The germline gives CDR1 SGHTA, CDR2 FQGNSA. The CDR3 runs to 17 residues. The CDR3 coding sequence is TGTGCCAGCAGCTTAGCGCGGCTAGCGGGGGCGGGGAATGAGCAGTTCTTC. Protein: CASSLARLAGAGNEQFF.

This clonotype was counted at least ten times. The chain links TRBV3-1 to TRBJ2-1; D is perhaps TRBD1 (5 bases). Germline CDR1 is LGHDT and CDR2 is YNNKEL (reference sequence). The CDR3 totals 15 residues. V shed 3 bases and J shed 1 base, with 10 bases lying between them. The CDR3: CASSQTVKSYNEQFF. CDR3 coding DNA: TGTGCCAGCAGCCAGACAGTTAAATCCTACAATGAGCAGTTCTTC.

This clonotype was seen at least ten times. The gene calls are TRBV28 and TRBJ2-2; D not certain. Looked up from germline, CDR1 is MDHEN and CDR2 is SYDVKM. This CDR3 region has 12 residues. Trimming removed 6 bases at V and 5 bases at J, with 7 bases between. The CDR3 region is CASRRPTGELFF. The CDR3 DNA sequence: TGTGCCAGCAGGCGACCAACCGGGGAGCTGTTTTTT.

This clonotype is termed medium-sized. The chain carries TRBV5-1 and TRBJ2-6; 9 positions match TRBD1. The CDR3 is 17 residues long. The junction had 7 bases not matched to a gene; V was cut back by 4 bases and J by 2 bases. Germline V CDR1 and CDR2: SGHRS, YFSETQ. The DNA for the CDR3 is TGCGCCAGCAGCGGACGGACAGGGGAGACTGGGGCCAACGTCCTGACTTTC. Translating it yields CASSGRTGETGANVLTF.

This clonotype has a count of ten or more. Here the CDR3 reads CAISESLGQGNYEQYF. The CDR3 DNA reads as TGTGCCATCAGTGAGTCATTAGGACAGGGGAACTACGAGCAGTACTTC. The chain carries TRBV10-3 and TRBJ2-7, with 9 bases matching TRBD1. With V trimmed by 0 bases and J by 3 bases, 6 bases remained unmatched. The CDR3 contains 16 residues. In germline, CDR1 is ENHRY, CDR2 SYGVKD.

Many counts were recorded for this clonotype. V usage is TRBV12-3 or TRBV12-4 and J usage is TRBJ1-1; D gene uncertain. Trimming took 2 bases from V and 4 from J, leaving 11 bases between them. The CDR3 consists of 14 residues. The CDR3 loop reads CASSLSEGGTEAFF. In DNA, the CDR3 is TGTGCCAGCAGTTTATCTGAGGGAGGCACTGAAGCTTTCTTT.

This clonotype has at least ten counts. This sequence joins TRBV20-1 and TRBJ2-3, with 7 bases fitting TRBD2. This CDR3 has 14 residues. V was pared by 6 bases and J by 5 bases, with 11 bases of the junction left unmatched. Germline CDR1 is DFQATT and CDR2 is SNEGSKA (reference sequence). The CDR3: CSALDPGGGDTQYF. CDR3 DNA: TGCAGTGCCCTCGATCCGGGGGGAGGAGATACGCAGTATTTT.

This clonotype has at least ten counts. This rearrangement joins TRBV6-2 or TRBV6-3 to TRBJ1-5; 7 bases align to TRBD1. J was trimmed by 2 bases and V by 4 bases; bases with no gene match: 8. CDR3 size: 16 residues. Germline-derived CDR1 and CDR2 are MNHEY and SVGEGT. CDR3 nucleotide sequence: TGTGCCAGCAGTTCCCGGACAGGTCGGGGCAATCAGCCCCAGCATTTT. Protein: CASSSRTGRGNQPQHF.

Ten or more counts support this clonotype. The V and J genes are TRBV20-1 and TRBJ1-2; no clear D. V was clipped by 1 base and J by 3 bases, with 12 bases between them. From germline, CDR1 is DFQATT and CDR2 SNEGSKA (reference sequence). The CDR3 sequence is 14 residues long. The CDR3, as DNA: TGCAGTGCTAGAGCGGTTCGACCGGACTATGGCTACACCTTC. It codes for CSARAVRPDYGYTF.

This clonotype came up many times. The chain is built from TRBV29-1 and TRBJ2-7; D remains unclear. The germline V and J ends were trimmed by 6 bases and 2 bases, with 20 bases remaining between them. This CDR3 is 15 amino acids long. Germline CDR1 and CDR2: SQVTM and ANQGSEA. The chain's CDR3 is CSVAGTQNSPYEQYF. The DNA of the CDR3 is TGCAGCGTGGCCGGCACACAGAATTCCCCCTACGAGCAGTACTTC.

This clonotype was detected many times. This rearrangement joins TRBV20-1 to TRBJ2-3, with TRBD2 as a possible D gene (7 bases). Germline V CDR1 and CDR2: DFQATT, SNEGSKA (reference sequence). There are 14 residues in the CDR3. V was shortened by 6 bases and J by 4 bases, with 17 bases between the two germline ends. The CDR3 loop is CSAGPGGPADTQYF. The DNA of the CDR3 is TGCAGTGCCGGACCCGGGGGGCCCGCAGATACGCAGTATTTT.

This clonotype was seen at least ten times. Here the CDR3 reads CASSLGGLGAGELFF. CDR3 nucleotide sequence: TGTGCCAGCAGCTTAGGGGGACTAGGGGCCGGGGAGCTGTTTTTT. The chain recombines TRBV7-2 with TRBJ2-2; the match to TRBD2 covers 8 bases. J was trimmed by 6 bases and V by 1 base; bases with no gene match: 4. CDR3 length: 15 residues. The V gene's germline CDR1 is SGHTA and CDR2 FQGNSA.

Ten or more counts support this clonotype. The chain joins TRBV29-1 to TRBJ1-1; a weak D match, TRBD1 (5 bases). V was trimmed by 4 bases and J by 7 bases, leaving 10 bases between them. Germline CDR1 reads SQVTM; CDR2 reads ANQGSEA. This CDR3 contains 11 residues. DNA for the CDR3: TGCAGCGTTGGGGGGGTGGGTGAAGCTTTCTTT. Its protein product is CSVGGVGEAFF.

This clonotype occurred many times. The chain is built from TRBV20-1 and TRBJ2-3; D unresolved. The ends were cut back, 6 bases at V and 1 base at J, with 8 bases in the middle. This CDR3 region has 12 residues. CDR1 is DFQATT, CDR2 SNEGSKA, per germline (reference sequence). For the CDR3, the DNA is TGCAGTGCCCCCCGGGGCACAGATACGCAGTATTTT. This sequence encodes CSAPRGTDTQYF.

This clonotype was recorded many times. The chain combines TRBV28 with TRBJ2-1; D might be TRBD1 or TRBD2, each matching 5 bases. CDR3 size: 13 residues. The germline V gene encodes CDR1 MDHEN and CDR2 SYDVKM. Trimming took 9 bases from V and 4 from J, leaving 13 bases between them. The CDR3 DNA follows: TGTGCCAGTAGCCGGGACGGATACAATGAGCAGTTCTTC. Its translation: CASSRDGYNEQFF. Drawing the rest from reference TRBV28 and TRBJ2-1, the complete variable domain is DVKVTQSSRYLVKRTGEKVFLECVQDMDHENMFWYRQDPGLGLRLIYFSYDVKMKEKGDIPEGYSVSREKKERFSLILESASTNQTSMYLCASSRDGYNEQFFGPGTRLTVL.

This clonotype was observed at least ten times. This chain links TRBV4-3 with TRBJ2-4; 9 bases line up with TRBD1. CDR1 is LGHNA, CDR2 YSLEER, per germline. This CDR3 is built from 16 residues. J lost 6 bases, V lost 4 bases, and 10 bases had no gene match. CDR3 coding DNA: TGCGCCAGCAGCCTACGTCCGGGACAGGGTCCAAACATTCAGTACTTC. Translating it yields CASSLRPGQGPNIQYF.

This clonotype was detected ten times or more. This chain connects TRBV5-1 to TRBJ2-3; TRBD1 agrees at 9 bases. Germline V lookup: CDR1 SGHRS, CDR2 YFSETQ. The CDR3 contains 16 residues. V shed 4 bases and J 3 bases; nucleotides not matched to a gene: 9. As DNA, the CDR3 is TGCGCCAGCAGCACCATGGGACAGGGAGGGACAGATACGCAGTATTTT. It specifies CASSTMGQGGTDTQYF. Full variable domain (missing parts from reference TRBV5-1 and TRBJ2-3): KAGVTQTPRYLIKTRGQQVTLSCSPISGHRSVSWYQQTPGQGLQFLFEYFSETQRNKGNFPGRFSGRQFSNSRSEMNVSTLELGDSALYLCASSTMGQGGTDTQYFGPGTRLTVL.